This T cell receptor (beta chain) was sequenced in a study of blood T cell repertoires in COVID-19 (dated by TCRdb to about 2020). Describing the broader study: Samples covering the acute and convalescent phases of COVID-19 were provided by collaborators in the United States, Italy and Spain. Where available, HLA class I and class II types were obtained from metadata supplied by the sample provider rather than from assay-based typing. The samples were drawn from two sources: the first 160 participants of the ongoing ImmuneRACE study, and 1,000 to 1,500 subjects contributed by 6 global collaborators. The dataset comprised deeply sampled blood TCRbeta repertoires from subjects exposed to, actively infected with, or recovered from COVID-19. The prospective study material was composed of cDNA or gDNA derived from T cells, B-cell-depleted T cells, or PBMCs. Nearly every sample came with metadata listing a de-identified subject ID, COVID-19 status, age in years and sex. The repertoires were released in a freely available public database intended as a resource for research on the immune response to SARS-CoV-2.

Samples from volunteer blood donors who had recovered from COVID-19 were contributed by a second Seattle source. The collaborating institutions used their own protocols to collect whole blood in K2EDTA tubes. For TCRbeta analysis, collaborators shipped samples as frozen whole blood, isolated PBMCs, or DNA extracted from either of those sample types. This clone was seen more than once but under ten times. No cognate antigen has been identified for it. Base qualities are not recorded, but no much larger clone differs from it by a single base. The germline V gene encodes CDR1 SGHVS and CDR2 FQNEAQ. Between the V and J ends, shortened by 7 bases and 0 bases respectively, the junction contains 10 bases. Including the terminal cysteine and phenylalanine, the CDR3 comprises 14 residues. The sequence is cut down to CDR3 DNA, 42 bases in frame from base 1. General findings and caveats noted by the study authors: The quantity of clinical and demographic metadata differed by source and by participant and was supplied without curation.

The immunoSEQ Assay, a bias-controlled multiplex PCR, was used to amplify TCRbeta CDR3 regions from genomic DNA. Concerning the study's data processing: The number of nucleated cells in each sample was estimated from the amplification of reference gene primers within the assay. To quantify the absolute abundance of each unique TCRbeta CDR3 rearrangement, sequence reads were collapsed and filtered. For each sample, productive Simpson clonality was calculated as the square root of Simpson's diversity index over productive rearrangements. TCRdb stores this immuneACCESS table with in-frame sequences only. Part of the clones is absent; in the studies checked, under half of the shortfall reflects unresolved V genes, and no reason is known for the rest. The V and J calls and clone size come from that table; D and trimming were worked out from the DNA. In all, the sample holds approximately 260,000 clones, and nearly 90% of those were seen once. In total, the top ten clones hold 4% to 5% of the sample.

This receptor was obtained from a woman aged 40 to 50 who had recovered from COVID-19. Source material: peripheral blood. This chain joins TRBV7-8 to TRBJ2-1, with a weak D call of TRBD1 (6 bases match). CDR3 loop: CASTGTNSYNEQFF. Here is the DNA: TGTGCCAGCACCGGGACAAACTCCTACAATGAGCAGTTCTTC.